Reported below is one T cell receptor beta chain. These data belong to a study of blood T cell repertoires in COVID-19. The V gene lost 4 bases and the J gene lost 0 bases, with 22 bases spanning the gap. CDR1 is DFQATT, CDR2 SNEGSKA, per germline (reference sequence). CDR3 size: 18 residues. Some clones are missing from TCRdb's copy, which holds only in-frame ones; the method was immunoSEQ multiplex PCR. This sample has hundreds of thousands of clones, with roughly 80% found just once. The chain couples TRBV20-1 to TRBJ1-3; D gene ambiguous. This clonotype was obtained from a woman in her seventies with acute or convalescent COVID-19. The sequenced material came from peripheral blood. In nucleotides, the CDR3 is TGCAGTGCTACTGACGGAGGAACCCTAACTTTCTCTGGAAACACCATATATTTT. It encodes CSATDGGTLTFSGNTIYF.